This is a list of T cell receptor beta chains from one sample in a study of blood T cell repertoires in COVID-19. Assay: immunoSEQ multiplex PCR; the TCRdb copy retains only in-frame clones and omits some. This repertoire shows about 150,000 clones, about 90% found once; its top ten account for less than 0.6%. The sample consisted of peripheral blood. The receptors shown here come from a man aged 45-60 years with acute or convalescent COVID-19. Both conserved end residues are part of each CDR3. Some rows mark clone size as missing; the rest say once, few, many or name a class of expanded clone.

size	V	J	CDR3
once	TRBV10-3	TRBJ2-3	CATKGLEDGDTQYF
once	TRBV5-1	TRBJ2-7	CASSSGTSGYEQYF
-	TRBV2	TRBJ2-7	CASSDISGGSSYEQYF
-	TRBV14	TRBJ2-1	CASSHRALYNEQFF
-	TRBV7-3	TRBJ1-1	CASSVRRNTEAFF
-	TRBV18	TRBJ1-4	CASSEQEPATNEKLFF
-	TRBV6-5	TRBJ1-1	CASSYSRQGDTEAFF
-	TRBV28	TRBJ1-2	CASSPLGTGSLNYGYTF
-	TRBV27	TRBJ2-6	CASSQTGFSGANVLTF
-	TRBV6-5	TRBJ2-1	CASGPGLGVYNEQFF
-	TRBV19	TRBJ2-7	CASSILAGPNEQYF
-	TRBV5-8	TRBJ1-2	CASSPRGLYGYTF
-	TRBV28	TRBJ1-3	CASSLAGTSGNTIYF
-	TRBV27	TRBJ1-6	CASRGLGSPLHF
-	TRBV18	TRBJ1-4	CASSPTQGQGREKLFF
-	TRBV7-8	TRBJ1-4	CASSLAPTGSNEKLFF
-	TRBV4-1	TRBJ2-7	CASSGGIDYEQYF
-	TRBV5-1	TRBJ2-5	CASSLDGPTQYF
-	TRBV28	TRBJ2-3	CASSRDQGYTDTQYF
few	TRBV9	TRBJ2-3	CASNLRETDTQYF
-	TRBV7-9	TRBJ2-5	CASSLPLNRGRETQYF
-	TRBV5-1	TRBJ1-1	CASRAQTGDEAFF
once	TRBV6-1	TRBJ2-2	CASSEGTSGNTGELFF
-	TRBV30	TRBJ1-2	CAWSVQAELGYTF
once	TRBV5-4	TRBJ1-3	CASSSMTDGNTIYF
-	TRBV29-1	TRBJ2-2	CSVAPDRAGELFF
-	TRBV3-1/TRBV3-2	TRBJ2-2	CASSHSGGAVAGELFF
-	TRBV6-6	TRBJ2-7	CASSYLDPSGYEQYF
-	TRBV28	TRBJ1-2	CASNGGTYGYTF
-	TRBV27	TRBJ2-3	CASSLSPNPAGGDTQYF